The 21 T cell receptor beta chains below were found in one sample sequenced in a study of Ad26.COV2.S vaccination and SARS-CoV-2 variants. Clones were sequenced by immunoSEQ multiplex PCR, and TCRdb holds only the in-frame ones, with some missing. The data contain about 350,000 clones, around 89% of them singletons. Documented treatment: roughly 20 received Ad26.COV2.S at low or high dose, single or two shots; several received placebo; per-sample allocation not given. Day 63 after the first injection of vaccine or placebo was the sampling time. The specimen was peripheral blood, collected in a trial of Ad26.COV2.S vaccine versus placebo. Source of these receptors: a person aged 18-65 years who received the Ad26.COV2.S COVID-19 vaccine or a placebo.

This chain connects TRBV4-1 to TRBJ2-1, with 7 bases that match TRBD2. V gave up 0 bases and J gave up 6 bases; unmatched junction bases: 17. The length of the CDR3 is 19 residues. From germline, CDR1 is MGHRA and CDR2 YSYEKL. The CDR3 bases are TGCGCCAGCAGCCAAGATAGCCCCTGGGGGGAGCGGGGCCTCAATGAGCAGTTCTTC. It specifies CASSQDSPWGERGLNEQFF.

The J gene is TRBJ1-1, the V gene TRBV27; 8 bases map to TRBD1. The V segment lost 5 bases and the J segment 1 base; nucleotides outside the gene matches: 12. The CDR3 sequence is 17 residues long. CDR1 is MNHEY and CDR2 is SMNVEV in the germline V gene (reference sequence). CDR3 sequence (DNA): TGTGCCAGCAGTAAACCCAACAGGGGGTATCCGAACACTGAAGCTTTCTTT. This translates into CASSKPNRGYPNTEAFF.

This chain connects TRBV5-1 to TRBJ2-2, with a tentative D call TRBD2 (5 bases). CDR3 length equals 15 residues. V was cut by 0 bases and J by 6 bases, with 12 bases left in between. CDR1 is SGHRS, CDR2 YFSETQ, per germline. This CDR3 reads CASSLAQLASGELFF. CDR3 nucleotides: TGCGCCAGCAGCTTGGCTCAGTTAGCGTCCGGGGAGCTGTTTTTT.

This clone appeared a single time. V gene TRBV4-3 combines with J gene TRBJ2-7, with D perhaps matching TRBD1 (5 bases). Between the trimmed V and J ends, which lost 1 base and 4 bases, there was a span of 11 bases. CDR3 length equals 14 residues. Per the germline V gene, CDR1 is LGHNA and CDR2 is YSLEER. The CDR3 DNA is TGCGCCAGCAGCCAAGGGATGCAGGGTTACGAGCAGTACTTC. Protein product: CASSQGMQGYEQYF.

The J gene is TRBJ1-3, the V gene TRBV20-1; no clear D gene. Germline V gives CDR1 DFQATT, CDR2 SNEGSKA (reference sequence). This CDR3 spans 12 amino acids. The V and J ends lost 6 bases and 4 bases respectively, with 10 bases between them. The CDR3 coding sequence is TGCAGTGCGAGTCGACAAGGAAACACCATATATTTT. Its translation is CSASRQGNTIYF.

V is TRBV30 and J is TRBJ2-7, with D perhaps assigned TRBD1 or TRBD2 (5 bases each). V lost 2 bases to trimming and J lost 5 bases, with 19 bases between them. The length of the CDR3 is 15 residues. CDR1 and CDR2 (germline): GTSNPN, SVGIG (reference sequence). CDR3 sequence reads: CAWSPGGEVGDEQYF. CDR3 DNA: TGTGCCTGGAGTCCTGGGGGTGAGGTTGGCGACGAGCAGTACTTC.

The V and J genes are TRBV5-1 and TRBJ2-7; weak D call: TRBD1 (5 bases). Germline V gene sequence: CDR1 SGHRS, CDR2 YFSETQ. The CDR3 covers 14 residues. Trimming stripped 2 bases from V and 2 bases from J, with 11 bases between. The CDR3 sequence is CASSLSTVTYEQYF. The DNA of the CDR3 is TGCGCCAGCAGCTTATCGACAGTGACCTACGAGCAGTACTTC. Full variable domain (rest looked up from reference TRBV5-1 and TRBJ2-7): KAGVTQTPRYLIKTRGQQVTLSCSPISGHRSVSWYQQTPGQGLQFLFEYFSETQRNKGNFPGRFSGRQFSNSRSEMNVSTLELGDSALYLCASSLSTVTYEQYFGPGTRLTVT.

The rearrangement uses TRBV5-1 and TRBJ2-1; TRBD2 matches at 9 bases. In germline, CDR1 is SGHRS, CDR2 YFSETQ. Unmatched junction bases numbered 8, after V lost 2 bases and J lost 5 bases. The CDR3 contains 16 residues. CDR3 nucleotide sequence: TGCGCCAGCAGCTTTAGACTAGCGGAGACCAACAATGAGCAGTTCTTC. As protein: CASSFRLAETNNEQFF.

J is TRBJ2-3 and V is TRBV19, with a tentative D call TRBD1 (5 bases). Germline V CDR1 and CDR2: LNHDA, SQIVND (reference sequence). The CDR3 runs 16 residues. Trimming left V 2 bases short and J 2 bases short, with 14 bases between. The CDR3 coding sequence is TGTGCCAGTAGTATACAGTTTGGACATTTCACAGATACGCAGTATTTT. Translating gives CASSIQFGHFTDTQYF.

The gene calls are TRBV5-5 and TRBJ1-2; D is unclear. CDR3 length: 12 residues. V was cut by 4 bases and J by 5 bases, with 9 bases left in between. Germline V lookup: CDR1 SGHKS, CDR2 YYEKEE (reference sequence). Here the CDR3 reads CASSIRTYGYTF. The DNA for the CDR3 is TGTGCCAGCAGCATAAGAACTTATGGCTACACCTTC. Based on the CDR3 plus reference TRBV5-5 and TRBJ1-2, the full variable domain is DAGVTQSPTHLIKTRGQQVTLRCSPISGHKSVSWYQQVLGQGPQFIFQYYEKEERGRGNFPDRFSARQFPNYSSELNVNALLLGDSALYLCASSIRTYGYTFGSGTRLTVV.

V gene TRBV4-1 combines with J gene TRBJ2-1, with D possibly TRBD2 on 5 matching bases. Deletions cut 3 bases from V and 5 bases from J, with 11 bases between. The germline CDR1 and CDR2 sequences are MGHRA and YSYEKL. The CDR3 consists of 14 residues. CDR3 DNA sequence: TGCGCCAGCAGCCAGAAGCGGTTTGACAATGAGCAGTTCTTC. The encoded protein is CASSQKRFDNEQFF.

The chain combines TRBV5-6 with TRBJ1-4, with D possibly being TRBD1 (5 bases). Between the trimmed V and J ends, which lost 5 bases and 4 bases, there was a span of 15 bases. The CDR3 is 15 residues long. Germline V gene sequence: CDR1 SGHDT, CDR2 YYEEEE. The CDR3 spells CASSSGHVFNEKLFF. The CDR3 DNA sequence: TGTGCCAGCAGTTCCGGACACGTTTTTAATGAAAAACTGTTTTTT.

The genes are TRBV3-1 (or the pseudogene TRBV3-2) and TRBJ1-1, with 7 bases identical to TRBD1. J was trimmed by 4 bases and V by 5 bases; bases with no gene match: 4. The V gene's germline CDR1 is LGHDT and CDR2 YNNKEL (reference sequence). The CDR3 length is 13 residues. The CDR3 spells CASSIQGTTEAFF. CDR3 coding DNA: TGTGCCAGCAGCATACAGGGGACCACTGAAGCTTTCTTT.

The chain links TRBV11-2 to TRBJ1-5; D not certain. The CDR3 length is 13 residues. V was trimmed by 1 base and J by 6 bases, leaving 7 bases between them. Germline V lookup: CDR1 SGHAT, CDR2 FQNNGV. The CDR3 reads CASSLGYGQPQHF. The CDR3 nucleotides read TGTGCCAGCAGCTTAGGATATGGTCAGCCCCAGCATTTT. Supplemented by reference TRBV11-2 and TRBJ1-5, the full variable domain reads EAGVAQSPRYKIIEKRQSVAFWCNPISGHATLYWYQQILGQGPKLLIQFQNNGVVDDSQLPKDRFSAERLKGVDSTLKIQPAKLEDSAVYLCASSLGYGQPQHFGDGTRLSIL.

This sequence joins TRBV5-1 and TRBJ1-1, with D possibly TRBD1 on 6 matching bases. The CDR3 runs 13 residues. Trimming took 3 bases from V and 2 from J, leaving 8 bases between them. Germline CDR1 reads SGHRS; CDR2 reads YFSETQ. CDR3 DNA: TGCGCCAGCAGCTGGGACACTAACACTGAAGCTTTCTTT. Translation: CASSWDTNTEAFF.

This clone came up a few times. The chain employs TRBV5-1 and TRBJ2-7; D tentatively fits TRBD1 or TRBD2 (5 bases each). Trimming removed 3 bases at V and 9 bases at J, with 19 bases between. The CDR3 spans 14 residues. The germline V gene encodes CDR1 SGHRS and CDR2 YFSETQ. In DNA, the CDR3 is TGCGCCAGCAGCTCGGGACCCGGCGTGGGTGGGCAGTACTTC. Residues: CASSSGPGVGGQYF.

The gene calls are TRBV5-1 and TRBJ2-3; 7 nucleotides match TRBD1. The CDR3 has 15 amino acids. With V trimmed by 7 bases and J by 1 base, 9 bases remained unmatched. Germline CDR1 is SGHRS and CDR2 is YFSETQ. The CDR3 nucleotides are TGCGCCAGCCGCTCGGACAGGCTCGGCACAGATACGCAGTATTTT. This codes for CASRSDRLGTDTQYF.

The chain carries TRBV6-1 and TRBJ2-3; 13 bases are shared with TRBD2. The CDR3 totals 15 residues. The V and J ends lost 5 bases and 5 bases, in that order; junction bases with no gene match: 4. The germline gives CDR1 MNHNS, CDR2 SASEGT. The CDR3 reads CASSQGTSGKDTQYF. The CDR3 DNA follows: TGTGCCAGCAGTCAGGGGACTAGCGGGAAAGATACGCAGTATTTT.

The CDR3 nucleotides read TGTGCCAGCAGTTCCCTTAATAGTCCTTTCCAGCAGTACTTC. Its translation is CASSSLNSPFQQYF. The genes are TRBV27 and TRBJ2-7; D is undetermined. The length of the CDR3 is 14 residues. Germline CDR1 MNHEY, CDR2 SMNVEV (reference sequence). V dropped 4 bases and J dropped 8 bases, with 18 bases sitting between them.

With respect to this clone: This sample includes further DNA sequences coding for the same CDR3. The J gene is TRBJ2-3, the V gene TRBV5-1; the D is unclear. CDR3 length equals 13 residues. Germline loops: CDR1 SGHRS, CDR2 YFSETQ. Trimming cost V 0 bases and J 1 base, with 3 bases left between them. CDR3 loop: CASSLAGTDTQYF. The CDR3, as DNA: TGCGCCAGCAGCTTGGCCGGCACAGATACGCAGTATTTT. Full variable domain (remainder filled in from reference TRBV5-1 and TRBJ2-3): KAGVTQTPRYLIKTRGQQVTLSCSPISGHRSVSWYQQTPGQGLQFLFEYFSETQRNKGNFPGRFSGRQFSNSRSEMNVSTLELGDSALYLCASSLAGTDTQYFGPGTRLTVL.

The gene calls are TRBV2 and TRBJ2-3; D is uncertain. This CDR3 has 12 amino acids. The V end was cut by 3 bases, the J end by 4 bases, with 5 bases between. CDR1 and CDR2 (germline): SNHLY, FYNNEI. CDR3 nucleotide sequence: TGTGCCAGCAGTGACGACTCAGATACGCAGTATTTT. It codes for CASSDDSDTQYF.